These T cell receptor beta chains were read from a single sample in a study of T cells in Graves' hyperthyroidism and ophthalmopathy. TCRdb ran MiXCR on the multiplex PCR reads and lists one entry per CDR3 protein. The data show 160,000 or so distinct CDR3 sequences, about a tenth seen once. The sequenced material came from blood. These TCRs come from a woman aged 18-29 years with Graves' hyperthyroidism that later progressed to Graves' ophthalmopathy. Each CDR3 is given with its conserved first and last residue. The order of the fields is V gene, clone size, D gene, J gene, CDR3 DNA, CDR3 protein. The D gene is left open where the match is weak. Not all rows give a size; the values are once, few, many and, for expanded clones, a class.

TRBV9	NA	NA	TRBJ2-3	TGTGCCAGCAGCGTAGAAGGCGTCAGCACAGGTACGCAGTATTTT	CASSVEGVSTGTQYF
TRBV19	few	NA	TRBJ2-1	TGTGCCAGTAGTCCGGCCCGAGGGGGAAGAACCTACAATGAGCAGTTCTTC	CASSPARGGRTYNEQFF
TRBV7-9	many	NA	TRBJ1-6	TGTGCCAGCAGCTTAGCGGGTTCACCCCTCCACTTT	CASSLAGSPLHF
TRBV28	many	NA	TRBJ2-7	TGTGCCAGCAGTTCTCCCGACTGGAGCTCCTACGAGCAGTACTTC	CASSSPDWSSYEQYF
TRBV4-1	NA	NA	TRBJ1-6	TGCGCCAGCAGCCAACCCTGGGGGGGCGATTCACCCCTCCACTTT	CASSQPWGGDSPLHF
TRBV14	NA	NA	TRBJ2-4	TGTGCCAGCAGCCAAGCCAAAAACATTCAGTACTTC	CASSQAKNIQYF
TRBV5-6	NA	NA	TRBJ2-2	TGTGCCAGCAGTAGAGCGTCGGCCGGGGAGCTGTTTTTT	CASSRASAGELFF
TRBV4-2	few	NA	TRBJ1-5	TGTGCCAGCAGCCAAGAGGCTCATCAGCCCCAGCATTTT	CASSQEAHQPQHF
TRBV28	many	NA	TRBJ1-2	TGTGCCAGCAGTTTAGGAGGGTCAGAAATCGCCTTC	CASSLGGSEIAF
TRBV3-1	few	TRBD2	TRBJ2-7	TGTGCCAGCAGCCAGATAGCGGGAGGAGGGGCCTACGAGCAGTACTTC	CASSQIAGGGAYEQYF
TRBV20-1	few	TRBD1	TRBJ1-5	TGCAGTGCTAGAGATCCCAGGGGGCTTGGAAATCAGCCCCAGCATTTT	CSARDPRGLGNQPQHF
TRBV30	few	TRBD2	TRBJ2-7	TGTGCCTGGGACCGACTAGCGGGGTCCTACGAGCAGTACTTC	CAWDRLAGSYEQYF
TRBV7-2	many	NA	TRBJ1-1	TGTGCCAGCAGGGGACGGAACACTGAAGCTTTCTTT	CASRGRNTEAFF
TRBV27	many	NA	TRBJ1-5	TGTGCCAGCAGGGACAGAATCAATCAGCCCCAGCATTTT	CASRDRINQPQHF
TRBV5-1	NA	TRBD1	TRBJ2-2	TGCGCCAGCAGCTTGCTCGACAGGGGAAGTGGTGGGGAGCTGTTTTTT	CASSLLDRGSGGELFF
TRBV3-1	many	NA	TRBJ2-3	TGTGCCAGCAGCCAAGATCGCCCTAGCACAGATACGCAGTATTTT	CASSQDRPSTDTQYF
TRBV2	many	NA	TRBJ1-2	TGTGCCAGCAGGGCAGGTTCTAACTATGGCTACACCTTC	CASRAGSNYGYTF
TRBV7-7	NA	TRBD1	TRBJ2-1	TGTGCTAGCAGCTTAGCGGAATGGGGACAGGGTGAGCAGTTCTTC	CASSLAEWGQGEQFF
TRBV14	few	TRBD1	TRBJ2-2	TGTGCCAGCAGCCAACGCCCGGGACAGGGAATTTACACCGGGGAGCTGTTTTTT	CASSQRPGQGIYTGELFF
TRBV10-3	many	NA	TRBJ2-5	TGTGCCATCAGTGAGTCAGCTAGCAGGGGAGAGACCCAGTACTTC	CAISESASRGETQYF
TRBV9	NA	TRBD1	TRBJ1-2	TGTGCCAGCAGCAAACAGCCCGGGACAGGGCGGGGCTACACCTTC	CASSKQPGTGRGYTF
TRBV19	many	NA	TRBJ2-1	TGTGCCAGTAGTATAGGGTTTGAAGGTAGCTCCGACTCCTACAATGAGCAGTTCTTC	CASSIGFEGSSDSYNEQFF
TRBV20-1	NA	NA	TRBJ2-2	TGCAGTGCTCCAATAGCGGCCGGGGAGCTGTTTTTT	CSAPIAAGELFF
TRBV2	many	NA	TRBJ2-7	TGTGCCAGCAGCTTTGGGGCCTACGAGCAGTACTTC	CASSFGAYEQYF
TRBV28	many	NA	TRBJ1-2	TGTGCCAGCAGTTTCAAAGGTCATGGCTACACCTTC	CASSFKGHGYTF
TRBV29-1	many	NA	TRBJ2-2	TGCAGCGTTGGTTCCGCTGGCACCGGGGAGCTGTTTTTT	CSVGSAGTGELFF
TRBV6-6	many	TRBD2	TRBJ2-7	TGTGCCAGCAGTTACGGGTCGGGGGGGCCCAACGAGCAGTACTTC	CASSYGSGGPNEQYF
TRBV19	many	TRBD2	TRBJ2-2	TGTGCCAGTAGTGTAACTAGCGGGAGCACCGGGGAGCTGTTTTTT	CASSVTSGSTGELFF
TRBV11-3	NA	TRBD1	TRBJ2-5	TGTGCCAGCAGCTCTCGGACAGGGCGAGAGACCCAGTACTTC	CASSSRTGRETQYF
TRBV6-5	many	TRBD1	TRBJ1-1	TGTGCCAGCAGTTACTATAGTGCCACAGGGGTGAACACTGAAGCTTTCTTT	CASSYYSATGVNTEAFF
TRBV4-1	NA	TRBD1	TRBJ2-1	TGCGCCAGCAGCCTGTCCCGGGACAGGTTCAATGAGCAGTTCTTC	CASSLSRDRFNEQFF
TRBV20-1	many	TRBD2	TRBJ2-7	TGCAGTGCTAGAGGTCGAACATCCGGGACTATCTCCTACGAGCAGTACTTC	CSARGRTSGTISYEQYF
TRBV27	NA	NA	TRBJ1-4	TGTGCCAGCAGTTTAGGAGGAATCAATGAAAAACTGTTTTTT	CASSLGGINEKLFF
TRBV20-1	many	TRBD1	TRBJ1-5	TGCAGTGCTCAATCCGGGACAGGGGGCTTCAGCAATCAGCCCCAGCATTTT	CSAQSGTGGFSNQPQHF
TRBV12-3/TRBV12-4	many	NA	TRBJ2-2	TGTGCCAGCAGTCCTGCCTCCGGGGGGGAGCTGTTTTTT	CASSPASGGELFF
TRBV6-2/TRBV6-3	many	NA	TRBJ2-3	TGTGCCAGCAGTCCCCTTCTACACACAGATACGCAGTATTTT	CASSPLLHTDTQYF
TRBV9	NA	NA	TRBJ2-7	TGTGCCAGCAGCCCCGCAGGGGGGGCCTCCTACGAGCAGTACTTC	CASSPAGGASYEQYF
TRBV7-3	many	NA	TRBJ1-2	TGTGCCAGCAGGTCTGGGACGGGACGCTATGGCTACACCTTC	CASRSGTGRYGYTF
TRBV28	many	NA	TRBJ2-7	TGTGCCAGCGCAGAAAAAGGACAAGGCGAGCAGTACTTC	CASAEKGQGEQYF
TRBV9	few	TRBD2	TRBJ2-3	TGTGCCAGCAGCGGGCCGGGACTAGCTTCAGGCACAGATACGCAGTATTTT	CASSGPGLASGTDTQYF
TRBV6-1	many	TRBD2	TRBJ2-1	TGTGCCAGCAGTGAGGTCCTTGCGGGGGACAATGAGCAGTTCTTC	CASSEVLAGDNEQFF
TRBV20-1	NA	TRBD1	TRBJ1-2	TGCAGTGCTTCCTACGACAGGGCATCCGTGAACTATGGCTACACCTTC	CSASYDRASVNYGYTF
TRBV6-1	few	NA	TRBJ2-5	TGTGCCAGCACTCCTCTCCAGGGGCAAGAGACCCAGTACTTC	CASTPLQGQETQYF
TRBV20-1	many	TRBD1	TRBJ1-2	TGCAGTGCTAGGGGGACAGCTGTAAACTATGGCTACACCTTC	CSARGTAVNYGYTF
TRBV20-1	NA	TRBD1	TRBJ1-6	TGCAGTGCTAGGGACAGGAGCTCCTATAATTCACCCCTCCACTTT	CSARDRSSYNSPLHF
TRBV27	many	NA	TRBJ1-1	TGTGCCAGCAGTAGTTACAGGGTTACTGAAGCTTTCTTT	CASSSYRVTEAFF
TRBV4-2	NA	NA	TRBJ2-1	TGTGCCAGCAGCCAAGTTTCGCAGGTCAATGAGCAGTTCTTC	CASSQVSQVNEQFF
TRBV19	few	TRBD2	TRBJ2-1	TGTGCCAGTAGTATAGAAGGGACTAGCTCCTACAATGAGCAGTTCTTC	CASSIEGTSSYNEQFF
TRBV5-8	few	NA	TRBJ2-3	TGTGCCAGCAGCTTGAAGTTGGTTATAAGCACAGATACGCAGTATTTT	CASSLKLVISTDTQYF
TRBV9	NA	NA	TRBJ1-1	TGTGCCAGCAGCAACCGGGACTCGTCCACTGAAGCTTTCTTT	CASSNRDSSTEAFF
TRBV11-3	many	NA	TRBJ2-1	TGTGCCAGCAGCTTATCTCAGGGGGGACACAATGAGCAGTTCTTC	CASSLSQGGHNEQFF
TRBV5-1	many	NA	TRBJ1-4	TGCGCCAGCAGCTGGGGAAGGGCCCATAATGAAAAACTGTTTTTT	CASSWGRAHNEKLFF
TRBV11-2	many	NA	TRBJ2-1	TGTGCCAGCAGCTCCTTCAATGAGCAGTTCTTC	CASSSFNEQFF
TRBV5-1	NA	NA	TRBJ2-1	TGCGCCAGCAGCCAACAGGGAGGGAGGAGCTCCTACAATGAGCAGTTCTTC	CASSQQGGRSSYNEQFF
TRBV6-1	many	TRBD2	TRBJ2-1	TGTGCCAGCAGCTTCGGGGCTAGCGGTTACAATGAGCAGTTCTTC	CASSFGASGYNEQFF
TRBV28	many	TRBD2	TRBJ2-1	TGTGCCAGCAGTTTCCTAGCGGGGGGAAACAATGAGCAGTTCTTC	CASSFLAGGNNEQFF
TRBV30	many	NA	TRBJ1-2	TGTGCCTGGACAACAGGGCGTTTAAGAGGCTACACCTTC	CAWTTGRLRGYTF
TRBV5-5	few	TRBD1	TRBJ1-2	TGTGCCAGCAGCCGACAGGGGGTGGCTGGCTACACCTTC	CASSRQGVAGYTF
TRBV6-2/TRBV6-3	NA	NA	TRBJ1-1	TGTGCCAGCAGTTCGGGAGGGGTTTTAAGCACTGAAGCTTTCTTT	CASSSGGVLSTEAFF